The TCR beta chain described here comes from a study of early T cells in non-severe SARS-CoV-2 infection. Study as a whole: Chains from this unsorted whole-blood bulk RNA could not be paired.

The study's findings and limits: A preference for anti-spike CD8 responses marked VDJdb matching, which missed private and CD4 specificities.

Deletions cut 3 bases from V and 3 bases from J, with 13 bases between. CDR1 is SGHNT, CDR2 YYREEE, per germline (reference sequence). The length of the CDR3 is 15 residues. Unique molecular identifiers were added to individual cDNA molecules. Each CDR3 protein gets one entry after TCRdb re-called the 5' RACE reads with MiXCR. The sample lists about 97,000 distinct CDR3 sequences; roughly 11% were seen once. This clonotype was observed at least ten times. What it recognizes is unknown. The specimen comprised whole blood, sampled at baseline. This chain uses TRBV5-4 with TRBJ2-1; no reliable D call. The clonotype comes from an adult who was a healthcare worker with PCR-confirmed SARS-CoV-2 infection or an uninfected control (not recorded which). This chain's CDR3 is CASSSSDLLYNEQFF. CDR3 coding DNA: TGTGCCAGCAGCTCATCGGACCTCCTCTACAATGAGCAGTTCTTC. The full variable domain, rest sourced from reference TRBV5-4 and TRBJ2-1, is ETGVTQSPTHLIKTRGQQVTLRCSSQSGHNTVSWYQQALGQGPQFIFQYYREEENGRGNFPPRFSGLQFPNYSSELNVNALELDDSALYLCASSSSDLLYNEQFFGPGTRLTVL.